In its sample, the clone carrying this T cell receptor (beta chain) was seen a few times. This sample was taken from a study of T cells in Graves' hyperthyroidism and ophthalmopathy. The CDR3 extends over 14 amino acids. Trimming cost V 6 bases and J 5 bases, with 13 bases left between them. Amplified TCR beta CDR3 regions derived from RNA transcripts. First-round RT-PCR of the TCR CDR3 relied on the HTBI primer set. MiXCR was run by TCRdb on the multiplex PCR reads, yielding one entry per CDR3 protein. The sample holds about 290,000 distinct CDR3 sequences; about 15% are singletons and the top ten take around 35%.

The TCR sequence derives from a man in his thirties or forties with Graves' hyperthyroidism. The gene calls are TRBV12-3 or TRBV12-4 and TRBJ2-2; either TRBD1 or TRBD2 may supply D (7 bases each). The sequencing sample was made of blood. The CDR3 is CASSQGGVTGELFF. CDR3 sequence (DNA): TGTGCCAGCAGCCAGGGGGGGGTTACCGGGGAGCTGTTTTTT.